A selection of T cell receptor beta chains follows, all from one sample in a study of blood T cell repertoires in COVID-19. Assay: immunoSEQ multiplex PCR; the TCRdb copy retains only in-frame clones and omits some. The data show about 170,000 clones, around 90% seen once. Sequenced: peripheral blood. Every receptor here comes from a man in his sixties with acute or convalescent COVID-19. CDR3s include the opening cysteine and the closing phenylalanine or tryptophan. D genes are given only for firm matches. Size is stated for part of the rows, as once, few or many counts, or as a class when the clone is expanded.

CDR3aa: CASSETSGGYNEQFF
CDR3nt: TGTGCCAGCAGTGAAACTAGCGGGGGGTACAATGAGCAGTTCTTC
j_gene: TRBJ2-1
abundance: NA
v_gene: TRBV2
d_gene: TRBD2

CDR3aa: CASSQDRFSGGGTQYF
CDR3nt: TGCGCCAGCAGCCAAGATCGGTTTAGCGGGGGCGGTACGCAGTATTTT
j_gene: TRBJ2-3
abundance: NA
v_gene: TRBV4-3
d_gene: TRBD2

CDR3aa: CASSLAGGIEQFF
CDR3nt: TGTGCCAGCAGCCTGGCGGGCGGTATTGAGCAGTTCTTC
j_gene: TRBJ2-1
abundance: NA
v_gene: TRBV27
d_gene: NA

CDR3aa: CASSPSRTGPEQYF
CDR3nt: TGTGCCAGCTCACCATCACGAACAGGGCCCGAGCAGTACTTC
j_gene: TRBJ2-7
abundance: NA
v_gene: TRBV18
d_gene: NA

CDR3aa: CASSRGPKDGYTF
CDR3nt: TGTGCCAGCAGTAGGGGTCCCAAGGATGGCTACACCTTC
j_gene: TRBJ1-2
abundance: NA
v_gene: TRBV27
d_gene: NA

CDR3aa: CASTPPGTKHQPQHF
CDR3nt: TGTGCCAGCACCCCGCCCGGGACAAAACATCAGCCCCAGCATTTT
j_gene: TRBJ1-5
abundance: NA
v_gene: TRBV6-6
d_gene: NA

CDR3aa: CASSPGTGKDLNEKLFF
CDR3nt: TGTGCCAGCAGTCCCGGGACAGGGAAAGACCTTAATGAAAAACTGTTTTTT
j_gene: TRBJ1-4
abundance: NA
v_gene: TRBV27
d_gene: TRBD1

CDR3aa: CSVTSGYEQYF
CDR3nt: TGCAGCGTGACTAGCGGCTACGAGCAGTACTTC
j_gene: TRBJ2-7
abundance: NA
v_gene: TRBV29-1
d_gene: TRBD2

CDR3aa: CASRETDRAYGYTF
CDR3nt: TGTGCCAGCAGGGAAACGGACAGGGCCTACGGCTACACCTTC
j_gene: TRBJ1-2
abundance: NA
v_gene: TRBV2
d_gene: TRBD1

CDR3aa: CASSVPLAASAYNEQFF
CDR3nt: TGTGCCAGCAGTGTCCCCCTAGCGGCCTCGGCCTACAATGAGCAGTTCTTC
j_gene: TRBJ2-1
abundance: once
v_gene: TRBV2
d_gene: TRBD2

CDR3aa: CASSEIWTGSNTGELFF
CDR3nt: TGTGCCAGCAGTGAAATCTGGACAGGCTCTAACACCGGGGAGCTGTTTTTT
j_gene: TRBJ2-2
abundance: NA
v_gene: TRBV6-1
d_gene: TRBD1

CDR3aa: CASSLDRGSTEAFF
CDR3nt: TGTGCCAGCAGCCTCGACAGGGGTTCCACTGAAGCTTTCTTT
j_gene: TRBJ1-1
abundance: once
v_gene: TRBV7-3
d_gene: TRBD1

CDR3aa: CASSSRAGTSGGGHNEQFF
CDR3nt: TGTGCCAGTAGTTCTAGAGCCGGGACTAGCGGGGGGGGGCACAATGAGCAGTTCTTC
j_gene: TRBJ2-1
abundance: NA
v_gene: TRBV19
d_gene: TRBD2

CDR3aa: CATSDPTLAGTGELFF
CDR3nt: TGTGCCACCAGTGATCCCACCCTGGCAGGTACCGGGGAGCTGTTTTTT
j_gene: TRBJ2-2
abundance: once
v_gene: TRBV24-1
d_gene: NA

CDR3aa: CASSPDRGNYEQYF
CDR3nt: TGTGCCAGCAGCCCGGACAGGGGGAACTACGAGCAGTACTTC
j_gene: TRBJ2-7
abundance: NA
v_gene: TRBV5-6
d_gene: TRBD1

CDR3aa: CASSLVPEETQYF
CDR3nt: TGCGCCAGCAGCTTGGTTCCGGAAGAGACCCAGTACTTC
j_gene: TRBJ2-5
abundance: NA
v_gene: TRBV5-1
d_gene: NA

CDR3aa: CASSEGLGQGNQPQHF
CDR3nt: TGTGCCAGCAGTGAAGGCCTTGGACAGGGCAATCAGCCCCAGCATTTT
j_gene: TRBJ1-5
abundance: NA
v_gene: TRBV2
d_gene: TRBD1

CDR3aa: CASSLRTSGVTNNEQFF
CDR3nt: TGTGCCAGCAGCTTACGGACTAGCGGGGTTACAAACAATGAGCAGTTCTTC
j_gene: TRBJ2-1
abundance: NA
v_gene: TRBV7-2
d_gene: TRBD2

CDR3aa: CASRPISGRDNEQFF
CDR3nt: TGTGCCAGTAGACCCATTAGCGGTCGGGACAATGAGCAGTTCTTC
j_gene: TRBJ2-1
abundance: NA
v_gene: TRBV19
d_gene: NA

CDR3aa: CASKHPPRSGKGGEKLFF
CDR3nt: TGTGCCAGCAAGCACCCCCCAAGAAGTGGGAAAGGAGGTGAAAAACTGTTTTTT
j_gene: TRBJ1-4
abundance: NA
v_gene: TRBV7-3
d_gene: NA

CDR3aa: CASSLVGGSSYNEQFF
CDR3nt: TGTGCCAGCAGCTTAGTTGGGGGCAGCTCCTACAATGAGCAGTTCTTC
j_gene: TRBJ2-1
abundance: NA
v_gene: TRBV7-8
d_gene: NA

CDR3aa: CASSPGLAGGTDTQYF
CDR3nt: TGCGCCAGCAGCCCCGGGTTAGCGGGAGGAACAGATACGCAGTATTTT
j_gene: TRBJ2-3
abundance: NA
v_gene: TRBV5-1
d_gene: TRBD2

CDR3aa: CASSLYRGGNTEAFF
CDR3nt: TGTGCCAGCAGCTTATACAGGGGTGGTAACACTGAAGCTTTCTTT
j_gene: TRBJ1-1
abundance: few
v_gene: TRBV7-8
d_gene: TRBD1

CDR3aa: CASSIGQGGSTEAFF
CDR3nt: TGTGCCAGTAGTATAGGACAGGGAGGATCCACTGAAGCTTTCTTT
j_gene: TRBJ1-1
abundance: NA
v_gene: TRBV19
d_gene: TRBD1

CDR3aa: CASSLGTDPFYNEQFF
CDR3nt: TGTGCCAGCAGCTTGGGCACAGATCCCTTCTACAATGAGCAGTTCTTC
j_gene: TRBJ2-1
abundance: NA
v_gene: TRBV5-6
d_gene: NA

CDR3aa: CASSSGTGGMDYGYTF
CDR3nt: TGTGCCAGCAGTTCGGGGACAGGGGGCATGGACTATGGCTACACCTTC
j_gene: TRBJ1-2
abundance: NA
v_gene: TRBV28
d_gene: TRBD1

CDR3aa: CATSAANYGYTF
CDR3nt: TGTGCCACATCGGCAGCGAACTATGGCTACACCTTC
j_gene: TRBJ1-2
abundance: NA
v_gene: TRBV15
d_gene: NA

CDR3aa: CASSSRTGELFF
CDR3nt: TGTGCCAGCAGCTCCCGCACCGGGGAGCTGTTTTTT
j_gene: TRBJ2-2
abundance: NA
v_gene: TRBV11-3
d_gene: NA

CDR3aa: CASSNRGVEKLFF
CDR3nt: TGTGCCAGCAGTAACAGGGGCGTTGAAAAACTGTTTTTT
j_gene: TRBJ1-4
abundance: NA
v_gene: TRBV6-5
d_gene: TRBD1

CDR3aa: CASSLDGQGANHEQFF
CDR3nt: TGTGCCAGCAGCTTAGACGGACAGGGGGCGAACCATGAGCAGTTCTTC
j_gene: TRBJ2-1
abundance: NA
v_gene: TRBV11-3
d_gene: TRBD1

CDR3aa: CASGLGTANTEAFF
CDR3nt: TGTGCTAGTGGTTTAGGGACAGCGAACACTGAAGCTTTCTTT
j_gene: TRBJ1-1
abundance: NA
v_gene: TRBV12-5
d_gene: TRBD1